These 10 T cell receptor beta chains were sequenced from one sample in a study of vaccination and CD4 T cells after COVID-19. Sequencing of DNA taken from cultured CD4+ T cells relied on the Oncomine TCR Beta short-read assay. MiXCR, applied by TCRdb to the PCR reads, yields one record per CDR3 protein. The data contain 10,000 to 15,000 distinct CDR3 sequences, around 47% of them singletons. Treatment in this sample: roughly 10-day PBMC culture with coronavirus spike peptide pools or control peptides (ViraFEST assay). Their recognized antigens are unknown. Material for sequencing was CD4+ T cells from blood, cultured in vitro. These receptors all come from a human donor who had recovered from COVID-19.

This chain joins TRBV10-1 and TRBJ2-7; perhaps D is TRBD1 or TRBD2 (5 bases each). The length of the CDR3 is 13 residues. V was trimmed by 7 bases and J by 6 bases, leaving 16 bases between them. Germline V gene sequence: CDR1 WNHNN, CDR2 SYGVQD (reference sequence). The CDR3 DNA reads TGCGCCAGCAATCCTTCGGGGCAGGGCGAGCAGTACTTC. This sequence encodes CASNPSGQGEQYF.

On this clonotype itself: One end of the junction is discordant with germline, which a read error may explain. V usage is TRBV20-1 and J usage is TRBJ1-6, with D unresolved. The CDR3 extends over 15 amino acids. Looked up from germline, CDR1 is DFQATT and CDR2 is SNEGSKA (reference sequence). The CDR3 reads CSASGQSSYNSPPHF. In DNA, the CDR3 is TGCAGTGCTAGCGGGCAGAGCTCCTATAATTCACCCCCCCACTTT.

Only a few counts were recorded for this clonotype. The chain couples TRBV6-1 to TRBJ2-3, with D hard to call. Per germline, CDR1 MNHNS and CDR2 SASEGT. The CDR3 runs 13 residues. V was cut by 5 bases and J by 4 bases, with 10 bases left in between. CDR3 nucleotide sequence: TGTGCCAGCAGTCTAGAAAGGGCAGATACGCAGTATTTT. Amino acids: CASSLERADTQYF.

This chain links TRBV20-1 with TRBJ2-7; no reliable D call. Per the germline V gene, CDR1 is DFQATT and CDR2 is SNEGSKA (reference sequence). V dropped 1 base and J dropped 2 bases, with 9 bases sitting between them. CDR3 size: 13 residues. For the CDR3, the DNA is TGCAGTGCTAGAGGGCCCTCCCCCTACGAGCAGTACTTC. Amino acids: CSARGPSPYEQYF.

This clonotype was seen a handful of times. The V and J genes are TRBV11-2 and TRBJ1-2; TRBD1 matches 9 bases. Germline V gene lookup returns CDR1 SGHAT and CDR2 FQNNGV. V dropped 0 bases and J dropped 4; count of bases not matched to a gene: 9. This CDR3 contains 17 residues. The CDR3, as DNA: TGTGCCAGCAGCTTAGATACCCCGACAGGGGGTTCCTATGGCTACACCTTC. It is translated as CASSLDTPTGGSYGYTF.

This clonotype occurred a few times. J is TRBJ1-6 and V is TRBV6-1; the match to TRBD1 covers 7 bases. Germline V gives CDR1 MNHNS, CDR2 SASEGT. This CDR3 is built from 14 residues. Trimming at V came to 8 bases and at J to 6 bases, leaving 7 bases not matched to a gene. The CDR3 reads CASCGTASNSPLHF. Written as DNA, the CDR3 is TGTGCCAGCTGCGGGACAGCGAGTAATTCACCCCTCCACTTT.

This clonotype was detected a few times. The rearrangement links TRBV4-2 to TRBJ1-1; 12 bases are a match to TRBD1. The CDR3 loop spans 17 amino acids. V gave up 3 bases and J gave up 4 bases; unmatched junction bases: 9. Germline V gives CDR1 LGHNA, CDR2 YNFKEQ. The CDR3 loop is CASSQEGTGGRGTEAFF. CDR3 nucleotides: TGTGCCAGCAGCCAGGAAGGGACAGGGGGCAGGGGCACTGAAGCTTTCTTT.

Comments on this clonotype: The junction differs from germline at one of its ends, possibly a read error. The chain employs TRBV19 and TRBJ1-1, with 7 bases lining up with TRBD1. The length of the CDR3 is 13 residues. Germline V gene sequence: CDR1 LNHDA, CDR2 SQIVND (reference sequence). The CDR3 reads CASSKDRDTEAFF. The CDR3 nucleotides are TGTGCCAGTAGTAAAGACAGGGACACCGAAGCTTTCTTT. The variable domain in full, with the rest retrieved from reference TRBV19 and TRBJ1-1, is DGGITQSPKYLFRKEGQNVTLSCEQNLNHDAMYWYRQDPGQGLRLIYYSQIVNDFQKGDIAEGYSVSREKKESFPLTVTSAQKNPTAFYLCASSKDRDTEAFFGQGTRLTVV.

This clonotype was seen only once. The genes are TRBV20-1 and TRBJ2-6, with TRBD1 matching 12 bases. This CDR3 has 18 residues. V gave up 3 bases and J gave up 9 bases; unmatched junction bases: 15. Germline CDR1 reads DFQATT; CDR2 reads SNEGSKA (reference sequence). CDR3 DNA sequence: TGCAGTGCTAGGGAAAAACCGGGACAGGGGGCCCTCCACAACGTCCTGACTTTC. Its translation: CSAREKPGQGALHNVLTF.

This clonotype has only a few counts. This rearrangement joins TRBV7-2 to TRBJ2-3, with no clear D. CDR1 and CDR2 from the germline V gene are SGHTA and FQGNSA. The germline V and J ends were trimmed by 1 base and 5 bases, with 7 bases remaining between them. The CDR3 has 13 amino acids. DNA for the CDR3: TGTGCCAGCAGCTTAGGAGGAAGAGATACGCAGTATTTT. Translating it yields CASSLGGRDTQYF.